The next 13 T cell receptor beta chains were all read from a single sample in a study of memory CD4+ T cells and cytomegalovirus serostatus. Data came from immunoSEQ multiplex PCR; TCRdb stores just in-frame clones and leaves some out. The data hold more than 40,000 clones, with over 65% observed a single time. Single viable CD3+CD4+CD8-CD45RO+ cells were sorted as the memory CD4+ T cells. Sample: memory CD4+ T cells from blood. These receptors were obtained from an adult in good health and CMV-seronegative.

CDR3 sequence reads: CASSPGRVQPQHF. The CDR3 DNA is TGTGCCAGCAGTCCCGGCCGAGTTCAGCCCCAGCATTTT. V gene TRBV6-5 combines with J gene TRBJ1-5, with no clear D. The V and J ends lost 5 bases and 6 bases respectively, with 11 bases between them. The CDR3 is 13 amino acids. CDR1 and CDR2 (germline): MNHEY, SVGAGI.

The rearrangement uses TRBV1 and TRBJ2-7; the D call in the table, TRBD1, was not verified against the DNA. TRBV1 is a pseudogene. The CDR3 has 15 residues. The CDR3 region has the DNA TGCACCAGCAGCCAAGCTCCGGGACAGGGCAGCGAGCAGTACTTC. It codes for CTSSQAPGQGSEQYF.

This clone is termed medium-sized (0.01 to 0.1%). V gene TRBV15 combines with J gene TRBJ1-2; 8 bases are shared with TRBD1. With V trimmed by 2 bases and J by 2 bases, 1 base remained unmatched. The CDR3 runs to 14 residues. Germline-derived CDR1 and CDR2 are LNHNV and YYDKDF (reference sequence). DNA of the CDR3: TGTGCCACCAGCAGAAGACAGGGGAACTATGGCTACACCTTC. Translated: CATSRRQGNYGYTF.

V is TRBV2 and J is TRBJ1-2; D unclear. The CDR3 is made up of 13 amino acids. Trimming stripped 3 bases from V and 5 bases from J, with 10 bases between. The germline gives CDR1 SNHLY, CDR2 FYNNEI. The CDR3 DNA reads as TGTGCCAGCAGTGAGACGGGAGTATATGGCTACACCTTC. Residues: CASSETGVYGYTF.

This rearrangement joins TRBV19 to TRBJ2-3, with D unclear. Germline V lookup: CDR1 LNHDA, CDR2 SQIVND (reference sequence). The CDR3 consists of 12 residues. V was clipped by 7 bases and J by 2 bases, with 7 bases between them. This CDR3 reads CASTGTTDTQYF. Here the CDR3 DNA reads TGTGCCAGTACCGGAACCACAGATACGCAGTATTTT.

The chain joins TRBV19 to TRBJ2-7; 7 nucleotides line up with TRBD2. After removal of 3 bases from V and 4 bases from J, the junction contained 9 bases not matched to a gene. CDR3 size: 15 residues. Per the germline V gene, CDR1 is LNHDA and CDR2 is SQIVND (reference sequence). The CDR3 sequence: CASSIHSSGAYEQYF. The CDR3 DNA sequence: TGTGCCAGTAGTATTCACTCTAGCGGAGCTTACGAGCAGTACTTC.

The gene calls are TRBV10-3 and TRBJ1-1, with TRBD1 matching 9 bases. Germline V CDR1 and CDR2: ENHRY, SYGVKD. The CDR3 contains 14 residues. V lost 7 bases to trimming and J lost 5 bases; unmatched junction nucleotides: 8. In nucleotides, the CDR3 is TGTGCCATCATGAGATCCGGGACAGGGACTGAAGCTTTCTTT. This encodes CAIMRSGTGTEAFF.

V is TRBV5-1 and J is TRBJ2-2; 10 nucleotides line up with TRBD1. Germline V gives CDR1 SGHRS, CDR2 YFSETQ. The junction had 7 bases not matched to a gene; V was cut back by 4 bases and J by 7 bases. The CDR3 is made up of 15 amino acids. The CDR3 sequence is CASSATGGSLGELFF. The CDR3 nucleotides read TGCGCCAGCAGCGCGACAGGGGGCAGCCTCGGGGAGCTGTTTTTT.

The sample holds one count of this clone. The chain uses TRBV4-3 and TRBJ2-5; D is uncertain. The germline CDR1 and CDR2 sequences are LGHNA and YSLEER. V was shortened by 0 bases and J by 5 bases, with 10 bases between the two germline ends. The CDR3 spans 14 residues. CDR3 coding DNA: TGCGCCAGCAGCCAAGATACTAACCGGGAGACCCAGTACTTC. This encodes CASSQDTNRETQYF.

The chain joins TRBV7-8 to TRBJ2-1; either TRBD1 or TRBD2 may fit D (6 bases each). Trimming left V 7 bases short and J 4 bases short, with 17 bases between. The length of the CDR3 is 15 residues. From germline, CDR1 is SGHVS and CDR2 FQNEAQ. The CDR3 bases are TGTGCCAGCACCTCAGGGGAGGCAGAATACAATGAGCAGTTCTTC. It yields the protein CASTSGEAEYNEQFF.

This clone has more than one count but fewer than ten. The CDR3, as DNA: TGTGCCAGCAGTTTATCAGGTTTCCACTCTGGGGCCAACGTCCTGACTTTC. This translates into CASSLSGFHSGANVLTF. The chain employs TRBV28 and TRBJ2-6; D is unresolved. Germline V gives CDR1 MDHEN, CDR2 SYDVKM. This CDR3 spans 17 amino acids. The ends were cut back, 1 base at V and 0 bases at J, with 10 bases in the middle.

This clone was recorded once. The CDR3 reads CASSFRGGFYEQYF. CDR3 in DNA: TGTGCCAGCAGCTTCAGAGGGGGCTTCTACGAGCAGTACTTC. The chain carries TRBV5-6 and TRBJ2-5; TRBD1 matches at 7 bases. Gene TRBJ2-7 matches the end of the DNA better, so the J call may be wrong. This CDR3 comprises 14 residues. Germline values: CDR1 SGHDT, CDR2 YYEEEE.

This clone is a singleton in its sample. The chain joins TRBV6-1 to TRBJ2-5, with D uncertain. The CDR3 contains 14 residues. CDR1 is MNHNS and CDR2 is SASEGT in the germline V gene. V lost 3 bases, J lost 5 bases, and 13 bases lay in between. In DNA form, the CDR3 reads TGTGCCAGCAGTGAGAGTAACTATTGGGAGACCCAGTACTTC. Amino acid sequence: CASSESNYWETQYF.